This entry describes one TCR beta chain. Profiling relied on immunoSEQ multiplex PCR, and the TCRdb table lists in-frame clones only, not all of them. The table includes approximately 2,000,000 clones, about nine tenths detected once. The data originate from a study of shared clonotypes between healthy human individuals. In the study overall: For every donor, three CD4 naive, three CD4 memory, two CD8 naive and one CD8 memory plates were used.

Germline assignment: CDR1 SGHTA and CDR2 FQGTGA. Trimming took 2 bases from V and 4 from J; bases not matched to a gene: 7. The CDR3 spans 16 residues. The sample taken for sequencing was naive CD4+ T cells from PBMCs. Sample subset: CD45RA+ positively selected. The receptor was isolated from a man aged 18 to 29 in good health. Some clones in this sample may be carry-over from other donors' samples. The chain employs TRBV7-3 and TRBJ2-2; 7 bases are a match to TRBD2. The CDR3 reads CASSLLSSGGTGELFF. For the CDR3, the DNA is TGTGCCAGCAGCTTATTATCTAGCGGAGGCACCGGGGAGCTGTTTTTT.